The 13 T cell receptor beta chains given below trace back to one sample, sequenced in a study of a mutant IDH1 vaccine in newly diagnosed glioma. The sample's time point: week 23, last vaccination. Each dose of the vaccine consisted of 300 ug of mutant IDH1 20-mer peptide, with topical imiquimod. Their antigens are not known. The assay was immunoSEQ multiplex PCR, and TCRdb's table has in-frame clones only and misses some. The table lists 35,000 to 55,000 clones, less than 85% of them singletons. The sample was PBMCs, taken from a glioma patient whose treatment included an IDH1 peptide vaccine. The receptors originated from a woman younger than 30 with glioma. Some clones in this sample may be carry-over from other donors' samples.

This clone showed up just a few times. As DNA, the CDR3 is TGCAGTGCTACGCCGGGAGATACGCAGTATTTT. This encodes CSATPGDTQYF. This chain connects TRBV20-1 to TRBJ2-3; D not certain. Germline V lookup: CDR1 DFQATT, CDR2 SNEGSKA (reference sequence). The CDR3 length is 11 residues. Trimming removed 4 bases from V and 5 bases from J, with 7 bases in between.

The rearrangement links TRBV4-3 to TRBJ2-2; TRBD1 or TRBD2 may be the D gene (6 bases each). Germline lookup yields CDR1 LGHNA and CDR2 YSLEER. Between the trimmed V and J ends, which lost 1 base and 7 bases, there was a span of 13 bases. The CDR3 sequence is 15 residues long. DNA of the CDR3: TGCGCCAGCAGCCAAGGCGGGGCCAGGGGCGGGGAGCTGTTTTTT. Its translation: CASSQGGARGGELFF.

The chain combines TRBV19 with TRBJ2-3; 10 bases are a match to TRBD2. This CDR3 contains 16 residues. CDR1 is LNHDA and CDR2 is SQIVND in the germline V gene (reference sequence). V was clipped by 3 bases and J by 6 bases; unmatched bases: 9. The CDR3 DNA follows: TGTGCCAGTAGTATTTGGACTAGCGGACCACCGGATACGCAGTATTTT. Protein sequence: CASSIWTSGPPDTQYF.

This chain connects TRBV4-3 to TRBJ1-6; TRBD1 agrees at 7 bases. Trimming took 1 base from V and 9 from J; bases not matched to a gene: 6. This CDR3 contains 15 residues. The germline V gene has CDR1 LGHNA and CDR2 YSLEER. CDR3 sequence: CASSQVWDSGSPLHF. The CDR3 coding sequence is TGCGCCAGCAGCCAAGTGTGGGACAGCGGTTCACCCCTCCACTTT.

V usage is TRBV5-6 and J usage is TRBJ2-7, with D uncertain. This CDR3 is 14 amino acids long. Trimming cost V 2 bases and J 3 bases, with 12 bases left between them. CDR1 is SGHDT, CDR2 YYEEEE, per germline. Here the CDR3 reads CASSLGEGGYEQYF. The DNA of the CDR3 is TGTGCCAGCAGCTTAGGAGAAGGTGGCTACGAGCAGTACTTC.

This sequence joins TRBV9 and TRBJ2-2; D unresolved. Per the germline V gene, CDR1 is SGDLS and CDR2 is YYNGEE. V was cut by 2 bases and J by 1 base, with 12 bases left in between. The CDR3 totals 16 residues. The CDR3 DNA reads TGTGCCAGCAGCGTCTACGACCGACAGAACACCGGGGAGCTGTTTTTT. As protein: CASSVYDRQNTGELFF.

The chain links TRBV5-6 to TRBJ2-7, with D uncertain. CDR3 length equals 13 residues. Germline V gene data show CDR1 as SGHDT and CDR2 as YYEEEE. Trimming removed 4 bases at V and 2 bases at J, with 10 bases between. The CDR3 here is CASSHAAAYEQYF. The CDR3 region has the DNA TGTGCCAGCAGCCACGCAGCAGCCTACGAGCAGTACTTC.

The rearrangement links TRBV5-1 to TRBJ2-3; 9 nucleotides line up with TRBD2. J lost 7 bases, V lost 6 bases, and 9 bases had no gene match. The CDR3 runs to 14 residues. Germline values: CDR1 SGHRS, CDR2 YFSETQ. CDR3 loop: CASTHSGSRNTQYF. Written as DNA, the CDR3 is TGCGCCAGCACCCATAGCGGGAGTCGGAATACGCAGTATTTT.

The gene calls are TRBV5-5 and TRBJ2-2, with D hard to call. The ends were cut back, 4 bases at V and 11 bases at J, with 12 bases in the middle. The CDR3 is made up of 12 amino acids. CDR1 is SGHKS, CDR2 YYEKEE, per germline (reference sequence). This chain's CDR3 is CASSHVRPELFF. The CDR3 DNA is TGTGCCAGCAGCCACGTAAGGCCCGAGCTGTTTTTT.

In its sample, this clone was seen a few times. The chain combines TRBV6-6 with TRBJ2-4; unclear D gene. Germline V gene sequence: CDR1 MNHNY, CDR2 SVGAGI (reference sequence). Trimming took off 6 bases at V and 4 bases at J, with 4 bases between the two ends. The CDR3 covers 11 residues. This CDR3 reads CASSEKNIQYF. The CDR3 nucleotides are TGTGCCAGCAGCGAGAAAAACATTCAGTACTTC.

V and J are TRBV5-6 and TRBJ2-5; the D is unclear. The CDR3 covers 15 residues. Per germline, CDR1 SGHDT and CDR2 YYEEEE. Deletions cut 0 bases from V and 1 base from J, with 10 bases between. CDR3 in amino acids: CASSLGATLQETQYF. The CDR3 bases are TGTGCCAGCAGCTTGGGGGCTACGCTCCAAGAGACCCAGTACTTC.

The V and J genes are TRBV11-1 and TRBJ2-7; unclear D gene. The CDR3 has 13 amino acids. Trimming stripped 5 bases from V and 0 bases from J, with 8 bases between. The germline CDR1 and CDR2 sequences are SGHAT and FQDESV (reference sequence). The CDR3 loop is CASSPLGSYEQYF. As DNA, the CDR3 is TGTGCCAGCAGCCCTTTAGGCTCCTACGAGCAGTACTTC.

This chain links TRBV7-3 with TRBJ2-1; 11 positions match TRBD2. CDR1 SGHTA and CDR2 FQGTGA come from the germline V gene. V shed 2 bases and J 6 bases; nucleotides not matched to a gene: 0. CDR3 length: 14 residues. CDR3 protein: CASSLLAGGNEQFF. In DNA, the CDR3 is TGTGCCAGCAGCTTACTAGCGGGAGGCAATGAGCAGTTCTTC.